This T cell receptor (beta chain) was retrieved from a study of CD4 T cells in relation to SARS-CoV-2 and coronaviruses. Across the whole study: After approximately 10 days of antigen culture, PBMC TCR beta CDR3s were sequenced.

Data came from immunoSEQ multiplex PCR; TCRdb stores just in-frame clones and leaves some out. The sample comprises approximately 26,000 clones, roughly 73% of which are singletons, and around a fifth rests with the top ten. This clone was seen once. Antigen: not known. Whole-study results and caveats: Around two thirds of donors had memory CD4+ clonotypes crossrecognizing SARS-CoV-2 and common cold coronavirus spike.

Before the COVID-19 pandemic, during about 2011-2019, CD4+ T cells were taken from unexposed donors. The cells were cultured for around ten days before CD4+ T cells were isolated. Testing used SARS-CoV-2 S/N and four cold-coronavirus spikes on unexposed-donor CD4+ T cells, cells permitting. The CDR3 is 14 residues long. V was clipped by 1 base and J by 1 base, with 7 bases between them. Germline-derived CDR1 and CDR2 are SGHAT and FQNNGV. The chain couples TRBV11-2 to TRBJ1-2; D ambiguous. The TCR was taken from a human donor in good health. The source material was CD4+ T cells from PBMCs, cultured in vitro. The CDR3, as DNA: TGTGCCAGCAGCTTAGGGCGTAATAACTATGGCTACACCTTC. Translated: CASSLGRNNYGYTF.